The sequence of this T cell receptor (beta chain) was determined in a study of shared clonotypes between healthy human individuals. Study-level background: Per donor, CD8 memory used one plate, CD8 naive used two, CD4 memory used three and CD4 naive used three. General study findings and limits: All-four-donor shared clonotypes had higher generation probabilities than non-shared clonotypes did.

The assay was immunoSEQ multiplex PCR, and TCRdb's table has in-frame clones only and misses some. The data show 2 million to 3 million clones, with roughly 93% seen just once and approximately 0.35% held by the top ten. The split of CD4+ cells yielded CD45RA+ naive and CD45RA-negative memory subsets. Comments on this clone: Its specificity is unknown.

The clonotype originates from a young man in good health. Some clones in this sample may be carry-over from other donors' samples. The sequencing sample was made of naive CD4+ T cells from PBMCs. Subset in this sample: CD45RA+ positively selected.

The CDR3 loop reads CASSLGGRGRSDYGYTF. Written as DNA, the CDR3 is TGCGCCAGCAGCTTGGGCGGCAGGGGGCGAAGTGACTATGGCTACACCTTC. V and J are TRBV5-1 and TRBJ1-2; 8 bases fit TRBD1. The CDR3 contains 17 residues. V lost 0 bases and J lost 3; bases outside the gene matches: 10. The germline gives CDR1 SGHRS, CDR2 YFSETQ.